Presented here are 32 T cell receptor beta chains from one specimen sequenced in a study of OX40 agonist ivuxolimab in advanced cancers. Profiling relied on immunoSEQ multiplex PCR, and the TCRdb table lists in-frame clones only, not all of them. Of around 71,000 clones listed, 85% to 90% were seen once; the top ten hold roughly 1.1%. The sequencing here drew on CD4+ or CD8+ T cells sorted from blood, taken in a trial of the OX40 agonist ivuxolimab. These receptors were taken from an adult with an advanced solid tumor such as melanoma, head and neck, liver or kidney cancer.

The J gene is TRBJ2-1, the V gene TRBV11-2; the D gene is possibly TRBD2 (5 bases). Trimming took 6 bases from V and 2 from J, leaving 11 bases between them. The germline CDR1 and CDR2 sequences are SGHAT and FQNNGV. The CDR3 length is 14 residues. For the CDR3, the DNA is TGTGCCAGCAGGATGAGCGGAGCCTACAATGAGCAGTTCTTC. It encodes CASRMSGAYNEQFF.

V and J are TRBV5-1 and TRBJ1-4; possibly TRBD1 for D (5 bases). Germline CDR1 is SGHRS and CDR2 is YFSETQ. The V and J ends lost 4 bases and 2 bases respectively, with 9 bases between them. The CDR3 is made up of 14 amino acids. CDR3 DNA: TGCGCCAGCAGCAGGGGAGGGACTAATGAAAAACTGTTTTTT. It encodes CASSRGGTNEKLFF.

This clone was counted between two and nine times. The chain recombines TRBV30 with TRBJ1-1; 8 bases line up with TRBD1. CDR1 is GTSNPN and CDR2 is SVGIG in the germline V gene (reference sequence). This CDR3 has 13 amino acids. V shed 4 bases, J shed 5 bases, and the junction held 6 bases outside the gene matches. The CDR3 DNA sequence: TGTGCCTGGACTCGACAGGGGAGTACTGAAGCTTTCTTT. Protein: CAWTRQGSTEAFF.

The chain couples TRBV5-3 to TRBJ2-3, with D possibly matching TRBD2 (5 bases). TRBV5-3 is an ORF, and what it does is uncertain. The CDR3 loop spans 18 amino acids. With 0 bases removed from V and 2 bases from J, the gap between germline ends came to 19 bases. The CDR3 region is CARSLEVSVHDPTDTQYF. The DNA for the CDR3 is TGTGCCAGAAGCTTGGAGGTTAGCGTCCATGACCCCACAGATACGCAGTATTTT.

The rearrangement uses TRBV21-1 and TRBJ1-2. TRBV21-1 is a pseudogene. There are 16 residues in the CDR3. CDR3 in DNA: TGTGCCAGCCCCAAAAGGGAACAGAGCAGCCCCTATGGCTACACCTTC. It yields the protein CASPKREQSSPYGYTF.

The chain employs TRBV7-2 and TRBJ2-1; 11 nucleotides align to TRBD2. Per the germline V gene, CDR1 is SGHTA and CDR2 is FQGNSA. The CDR3 has 16 residues. V was clipped by 5 bases and J by 4 bases; unmatched bases: 7. CDR3 DNA: TGTGCCAGCAGCCCTCAGGTAGCGGGAGGGTACAATGAGCAGTTCTTC. Its translation is CASSPQVAGGYNEQFF.

V and J are TRBV5-1 and TRBJ2-1; 10 bases fit TRBD2. Germline V CDR1 and CDR2: SGHRS, YFSETQ. The V segment lost 7 bases and the J segment 6 bases; nucleotides outside the gene matches: 13. The CDR3 totals 16 residues. The CDR3 nucleotides are TGCGCCAGCCGTGCGTCAGGGCTAGCGGGAGTCAATGAGCAGTTCTTC. Protein: CASRASGLAGVNEQFF.

This chain connects TRBV7-9 to TRBJ2-1, with 13 bases identical to TRBD2. CDR3 length: 15 amino acids. Germline values: CDR1 SEHNR, CDR2 FQNEAQ (reference sequence). After removal of 5 bases from V and 7 bases from J, the junction contained 5 bases not matched to a gene. CDR3 in DNA: TGTGCCAGCAGCCAACTAGCGGGAGGGCGGAATGAGCAGTTCTTC. It specifies CASSQLAGGRNEQFF.

The rearrangement joins TRBV19 to TRBJ1-1; D unclear. CDR1 is LNHDA, CDR2 SQIVND, per germline (reference sequence). V was pared by 6 bases and J by 0 bases, with 11 bases between. The CDR3 runs to 14 residues. The CDR3 loop is CASRAGSVNTEAFF. CDR3 coding DNA: TGTGCCAGTAGGGCGGGGAGCGTGAACACTGAAGCTTTCTTT.

The chain has TRBV27 and TRBJ2-6; D gene ambiguous. V dropped 7 bases and J dropped 0 bases, with 7 bases sitting between them. The germline V gene encodes CDR1 MNHEY and CDR2 SMNVEV (reference sequence). The CDR3 sequence is 14 residues long. The CDR3 coding sequence is TGTGCCAGCACCGATTCCTCTGGGGCCAACGTCCTGACTTTC. As protein: CASTDSSGANVLTF.

V gene TRBV7-2 combines with J gene TRBJ1-1; D remains ambiguous. V was cut by 4 bases and J by 11 bases, with 14 bases left in between. CDR1 is SGHTA, CDR2 FQGNSA, per germline. The CDR3 contains 12 residues. CDR3 nucleotides: TGTGCCAGCAGCTCGATGACCGGGTCGGCTTTCTTT. Protein product: CASSSMTGSAFF.

This chain uses TRBV11-3 with TRBJ2-5; the D is unclear. CDR3 size: 13 residues. The V gene lost 1 base and the J gene lost 2 bases, with 5 bases spanning the gap. The germline V gene encodes CDR1 SGHNT and CDR2 YENEEA. The CDR3 DNA reads as TGTGCCAGCAGCTTAGGGCGGCAAGAGACCCAGTACTTC. Encoded protein: CASSLGRQETQYF.

The V call is TRBV18, the J call TRBJ2-6; weak D call: TRBD1 (6 bases). Trimming shortened V by 5 bases and J by 2 bases, and 7 bases separated the two germline ends. The CDR3 runs 14 residues. Germline lookup yields CDR1 KGHSH and CDR2 LQKENI. The CDR3 spells CASSNRAGANVLTF. The CDR3, as DNA: TGTGCCAGCTCAAACAGGGCTGGGGCCAACGTCCTGACTTTC.

J is TRBJ2-1 and V is TRBV2, with 12 nucleotides matching TRBD2. Trimming took 10 bases from V and 5 from J; bases not matched to a gene: 6. Per germline, CDR1 SNHLY and CDR2 FYNNEI. The CDR3 contains 14 residues. Here the CDR3 DNA reads TGTGCCACCTCTAGCGGGAGGGTGAACAATGAGCAGTTCTTC. Protein product: CATSSGRVNNEQFF.

V is TRBV28 and J is TRBJ2-7; D not resolved. Germline CDR1 is MDHEN and CDR2 is SYDVKM. V was trimmed by 5 bases and J by 4 bases, leaving 15 bases between them. The CDR3 loop spans 14 amino acids. This chain's CDR3 is CASSPGPMWYEQYF. DNA of the CDR3: TGTGCCAGCAGTCCCGGCCCTATGTGGTACGAGCAGTACTTC. Using reference TRBV28 and TRBJ2-7 for the parts outside the CDR3, the full variable domain is DVKVTQSSRYLVKRTGEKVFLECVQDMDHENMFWYRQDPGLGLRLIYFSYDVKMKEKGDIPEGYSVSREKKERFSLILESASTNQTSMYLCASSPGPMWYEQYFGPGTRLTVT.

V usage is TRBV7-3 and J usage is TRBJ2-1; 10 bases align to TRBD2. Germline assignment: CDR1 SGHTA and CDR2 FQGTGA. V gave up 5 bases and J gave up 8 bases; unmatched junction bases: 9. This CDR3 region has 15 residues. CDR3 region: CASSQLAGYVDEQFF. CDR3 DNA: TGTGCCAGCAGCCAACTAGCGGGGTATGTTGATGAGCAGTTCTTC.

The chain uses TRBV7-2 and TRBJ1-1; D not certain. Between the trimmed V and J ends, which lost 5 bases and 1 base, there was a span of 8 bases. The CDR3 has 13 residues. Germline CDR1 SGHTA, CDR2 FQGNSA. CDR3 protein: CASSRTANTEAFF. In DNA, the CDR3 is TGTGCCAGCAGCAGGACTGCGAACACTGAAGCTTTCTTT. The whole variable domain, remainder taken from reference TRBV7-2 and TRBJ1-1, is GAGVSQSPSNKVTEKGKDVELRCDPISGHTALYWYRQSLGQGLEFLIYFQGNSAPDKSGLPSDRFSAERTGGSVSTLTIQRTQQEDSAVYLCASSRTANTEAFFGQGTRLTVV.

V usage is TRBV29-1 and J usage is TRBJ2-2; 10 nucleotides agree with TRBD2. This CDR3 has 15 residues. After removal of 5 bases from V and 1 base from J, the junction contained 4 bases not matched to a gene. Germline V CDR1 and CDR2: SQVTM, ANQGSEA. CDR3 in amino acids: CSVTRTSGNTGELFF. CDR3 DNA: TGCAGCGTTACAAGGACTAGCGGGAACACCGGGGAGCTGTTTTTT.

The chain recombines TRBV7-9 with TRBJ1-4, with 7 bases that match TRBD1. V was clipped by 5 bases and J by 4 bases; unmatched bases: 4. Germline V CDR1 and CDR2: SEHNR, FQNEAQ (reference sequence). This CDR3 comprises 14 residues. The CDR3 here is CASSRDSNNEKLFF. The CDR3 DNA reads as TGTGCCAGCAGCCGGGACAGCAATAATGAAAAACTGTTTTTT.

This chain joins TRBV6-5 and TRBJ1-2; 7 nucleotides line up with TRBD1. Germline loops: CDR1 MNHEY, CDR2 SVGAGI. Losses at the gene ends were 8 bases for V and 0 bases for J; bases not matched to a gene: 6. The CDR3 has 14 amino acids. In DNA, the CDR3 is TGTGCCAGCTGTAGGGACAGCTCTAACTATGGCTACACCTTC. It is translated as CASCRDSSNYGYTF.

This clone appeared a single time. V usage is TRBV9 and J usage is TRBJ1-6; the match to TRBD1 covers 8 bases. This CDR3 spans 15 amino acids. Unmatched junction bases numbered 5, after V lost 2 bases and J lost 7 bases. Germline V gene sequence: CDR1 SGDLS, CDR2 YYNGEE. CDR3 protein: CASSVRTGLNSPLHF. The CDR3 region has the DNA TGTGCCAGCAGCGTTCGGACAGGGTTGAATTCACCCCTCCACTTT.

This chain connects TRBV10-3 to TRBJ2-1; 7 bases fit TRBD2. The germline CDR1 and CDR2 sequences are ENHRY and SYGVKD. The CDR3 runs 18 residues. The junction had 15 bases not matched to a gene; V was cut back by 3 bases and J by 4 bases. In DNA form, the CDR3 reads TGTGCCATCAGTGACCCGAGCGAGGCGGGAGACCTTTACAATGAGCAGTTCTTC. Translation: CAISDPSEAGDLYNEQFF.

The genes are TRBV6-1 and TRBJ2-1, with D perhaps TRBD1 (6 bases). The CDR3 loop spans 13 amino acids. V was clipped by 7 bases and J by 5 bases, with 12 bases between them. The germline gives CDR1 MNHNS, CDR2 SASEGT. The DNA of the CDR3 is TGTGCCAGCAACCAGGGGCGCAACAATGAGCAGTTCTTC. It encodes CASNQGRNNEQFF.

This clone was observed a handful of times. The rearrangement joins TRBV6-6 to TRBJ1-3; D unresolved. The germline gives CDR1 MNHNY, CDR2 SVGAGI (reference sequence). The CDR3 sequence is 15 residues long. Deletions cut 6 bases from V and 2 bases from J, with 14 bases between. CDR3 in amino acids: CASRRDRLAGNTIYF. The CDR3 DNA sequence: TGTGCCAGCAGAAGGGATCGTCTGGCTGGAAACACCATATATTTT.

The J gene is TRBJ2-2, the V gene TRBV5-1; 9 nucleotides agree with TRBD1. Germline lookup yields CDR1 SGHRS and CDR2 YFSETQ. V was pared by 4 bases and J by 1 base, with 5 bases of the junction left unmatched. The CDR3 spans 16 residues. Written as DNA, the CDR3 is TGCGCCAGCAGCCCGACGGGACAGGGGAACACCGGGGAGCTGTTTTTT. It yields the protein CASSPTGQGNTGELFF.

The CDR3 sequence is CASTFINGNTIYF. The CDR3 nucleotides are TGTGCCAGTACCTTCATCAACGGAAACACCATATATTTT. The rearrangement links TRBV19 to TRBJ1-3; no reliable D call. The CDR3 totals 13 residues. Trimming removed 7 bases at V and 4 bases at J, with 11 bases between. Germline V gene data show CDR1 as LNHDA and CDR2 as SQIVND (reference sequence).

The genes are TRBV7-2 and TRBJ1-4; D is unclear. There are 14 residues in the CDR3. The V end lost 2 bases, the J end lost 4 bases, and 8 bases lay between the germline ends. Germline V gene sequence: CDR1 SGHTA, CDR2 FQGNSA. The CDR3 protein is CASSLNSINEKLFF. CDR3 DNA: TGTGCCAGCAGCTTAAATAGTATTAATGAAAAACTGTTTTTT. Full variable domain (outside the CDR3, taken from reference TRBV7-2 and TRBJ1-4): GAGVSQSPSNKVTEKGKDVELRCDPISGHTALYWYRQSLGQGLEFLIYFQGNSAPDKSGLPSDRFSAERTGGSVSTLTIQRTQQEDSAVYLCASSLNSINEKLFFGSGTQLSVL.

Here the CDR3 reads CASSRTSPETQYF. DNA for the CDR3: TGTGCCAGTAGTAGGACTAGTCCCGAGACCCAGTACTTC. V is TRBV19 and J is TRBJ2-5; 7 nucleotides line up with TRBD2. This CDR3 contains 13 residues. Germline V gene sequence: CDR1 LNHDA, CDR2 SQIVND (reference sequence). The V and J ends lost 4 bases and 5 bases, in that order; junction bases with no gene match: 4. Full variable domain (missing parts from reference TRBV19 and TRBJ2-5): DGGITQSPKYLFRKEGQNVTLSCEQNLNHDAMYWYRQDPGQGLRLIYYSQIVNDFQKGDIAEGYSVSREKKESFPLTVTSAQKNPTAFYLCASSRTSPETQYFGPGTRLLVL.

Notes on this clone: The same CDR3 is also encoded by other DNA sequences in this sample. J is TRBJ2-5 and V is TRBV19; D is unclear. In germline, CDR1 is LNHDA, CDR2 SQIVND (reference sequence). V lost 3 bases and J 5 bases, leaving 4 bases between the germline ends. This CDR3 is built from 11 residues. CDR3 residues: CASSISETQYF. The CDR3 DNA reads TGTGCCAGTAGTATTTCGGAGACCCAGTACTTC.

V and J are TRBV21-1 and TRBJ2-1; the tabulated D call, TRBD2, remains unverified against the DNA. TRBV21-1 constitutes a pseudogene. This CDR3 has 15 amino acids. CDR3 bases: TGTGCCAGCAGCAAAGATCTGAAACCCGGCAATGAGCAGTTCTTC. This translates into CASSKDLKPGNEQFF.

This clone was seen only a few times. The genes are TRBV30 and TRBJ1-6; no firm D call. Trimming took off 2 bases at V and 6 bases at J, with 11 bases between the two ends. The V gene's germline CDR1 is GTSNPN and CDR2 SVGIG (reference sequence). The CDR3 runs 14 residues. In DNA form, the CDR3 reads TGTGCCTGGAGTAGCGGGTCTGGTAATTCACCCCTCCACTTT. This codes for CAWSSGSGNSPLHF.

This chain links TRBV11-2 with TRBJ2-1; 8 bases match TRBD1. The CDR3 has 15 amino acids. Germline V lookup: CDR1 SGHAT, CDR2 FQNNGV. The V segment lost 5 bases and the J segment 2 bases; nucleotides outside the gene matches: 5. The CDR3 sequence: CASSPRGLAYNEQFF. The CDR3 DNA is TGTGCCAGCAGCCCCAGGGGGCTCGCCTACAATGAGCAGTTCTTC.